Listed here are 19 T cell receptor beta chains from one sample, sequenced in a study of Graves' ophthalmopathy and Graves' hyperthyroidism. The authors amplified TCR beta CDR3 regions from RNA transcripts. HTBI primers served in a first-round RT-PCR, which a second-round multiplex PCR followed. TCRdb re-analysed the multiplex PCR reads in MiXCR, keeping a single row per CDR3 protein. This table holds about 210,000 distinct CDR3 sequences, approximately 29% found once. The sample taken for sequencing was peripheral blood. These receptors were obtained from a man aged 45 to 65 with Graves' ophthalmopathy.

This clonotype was seen at least ten times. The chain uses TRBV28 and TRBJ2-7, with D tentatively TRBD2 (6 bases). This CDR3 has 14 residues. V lost 8 bases, J lost 2 bases, and 16 bases lay in between. Germline-derived CDR1 and CDR2 are MDHEN and SYDVKM. The CDR3 region is CASRKLAVTYEQYF. The DNA of the CDR3 is TGTGCCAGCCGCAAATTAGCGGTCACCTACGAGCAGTACTTC.

This clonotype was detected many times. The chain's CDR3 is CASSILAGSAGELFF. CDR3 nucleotide sequence: TGTGCCAGTAGTATATTAGCGGGCTCGGCCGGGGAGCTGTTTTTT. The chain joins TRBV19 to TRBJ2-2; 7 bases agree with TRBD2. CDR3 length: 15 residues. Germline CDR1 LNHDA, CDR2 SQIVND (reference sequence). With V trimmed by 2 bases and J by 6 bases, 6 bases remained unmatched.

This clonotype was seen at least ten times. The chain joins TRBV11-2 to TRBJ2-7; D remains unclear. Germline V gene data show CDR1 as SGHAT and CDR2 as FQNNGV. V was clipped by 4 bases and J by 3 bases, with 10 bases between them. This CDR3 comprises 13 residues. This CDR3 is CASSWAVNYEQYF. CDR3 DNA: TGTGCCAGCAGCTGGGCAGTGAACTACGAGCAGTACTTC. The full variable domain, completed using reference TRBV11-2 and TRBJ2-7, is EAGVAQSPRYKIIEKRQSVAFWCNPISGHATLYWYQQILGQGPKLLIQFQNNGVVDDSQLPKDRFSAERLKGVDSTLKIQPAKLEDSAVYLCASSWAVNYEQYFGPGTRLTVT.

This clonotype was detected ten times or more. The chain is built from TRBV5-1 and TRBJ1-2; D uncertain. There are 13 residues in the CDR3. The ends were cut back, 0 bases at V and 8 bases at J, with 11 bases in the middle. Germline V CDR1 and CDR2: SGHRS, YFSETQ. The CDR3: CASSLEPGQGYTF. In DNA, the CDR3 is TGCGCCAGCAGCTTGGAACCCGGCCAGGGCTACACCTTC.

This clonotype was recorded many times. The chain couples TRBV6-1 to TRBJ1-2, with 7 bases aligning to TRBD1. Germline CDR1 reads MNHNS; CDR2 reads SASEGT. With 3 bases clipped from V and 2 bases from J, the junction kept 3 bases outside the gene matches. The CDR3 sequence is 14 residues long. Written as DNA, the CDR3 is TGTGCCAGCAGTGATTACAGGGGAAACTATGGCTACACCTTC. Translated, it gives CASSDYRGNYGYTF.

This clonotype occurred many times. J is TRBJ2-7 and V is TRBV27; D is possibly TRBD2 (7 bases). V was pared by 4 bases and J by 2 bases, with 15 bases between. The CDR3 has 15 amino acids. Germline V gene data show CDR1 as MNHEY and CDR2 as SMNVEV (reference sequence). The CDR3 DNA follows: TGTGCCAGCAGTTCACCCTCCGGGGGGCCCTACGAGCAGTACTTC. Translation gives CASSSPSGGPYEQYF.

J is TRBJ2-7 and V is TRBV10-3; 11 positions match TRBD1. This CDR3 contains 13 residues. The germline V gene has CDR1 ENHRY and CDR2 SYGVKD. The junction had 6 bases not matched to a gene; V was cut back by 10 bases and J by 4 bases. CDR3 nucleotides: TGTGCCACCTCCGGACAGGGGGCATACGAGCAGTACTTC. Its translation is CATSGQGAYEQYF.

This clonotype was seen at least ten times. This chain joins TRBV3-1 and TRBJ2-4, with TRBD2 matching over 11 bases. The CDR3 runs to 14 residues. Per germline, CDR1 LGHDT and CDR2 YNNKEL (reference sequence). Trimming cost V 6 bases and J 9 bases; bases outside gene matches: 7. The CDR3 DNA reads as TGTGCCAGCAGTCTTAGCGGGAGGGCGGGCATTCAGTACTTC. Translated, it gives CASSLSGRAGIQYF.

This clonotype was picked up many times. This sequence joins TRBV4-2 and TRBJ2-7; D is uncertain. The V and J ends lost 3 bases and 7 bases respectively, with 13 bases between them. This CDR3 has 13 residues. CDR1 and CDR2 (germline): LGHNA, YNFKEQ. The CDR3 here is CASSQDRLLEQYF. Here the CDR3 DNA reads TGTGCCAGCAGCCAGGACCGCCTCCTAGAGCAGTACTTC.

There are many counts of this clonotype. The junction does not match germline at one end; this may be a read error. The chain recombines TRBV20-1 with TRBJ2-7; D remains unclear. The CDR3 is 12 residues long. Germline lookup yields CDR1 DFQATT and CDR2 SNEGSKA (reference sequence). CDR3 nucleotide sequence: TGCAATGCTAGTGGCGGTTACTACGAGCAGTACTTC. It encodes CNASGGYYEQYF.

This clonotype was detected many times. CDR3 amino acids: CASSPAPAGPNTEAFF. DNA of the CDR3: TGCGCCAGCAGCCCAGCACCGGCAGGGCCGAACACTGAAGCTTTCTTT. The chain uses TRBV5-1 and TRBJ1-1, with a possible D match to TRBD1 (5 bases). CDR1 and CDR2 from the germline V gene are SGHRS and YFSETQ. Trimming shortened V by 4 bases and J by 1 base, and 17 bases separated the two germline ends. The CDR3 extends over 16 amino acids.

This rearrangement joins TRBV28 to TRBJ1-1; no clear D. Germline V gene lookup returns CDR1 MDHEN and CDR2 SYDVKM. The CDR3 sequence is 15 residues long. Trimming took 5 bases from V and 6 from J, leaving 19 bases between them. DNA for the CDR3: TGTGCCAGCAGTCCTCGGCCCCCTTGGGAGCCTGAAGCTTTCTTT. Amino acid sequence: CASSPRPPWEPEAFF.

This clonotype was counted at least ten times. The rearrangement uses TRBV27 and TRBJ1-5; no firm D call. The CDR3 runs to 16 residues. The germline CDR1 and CDR2 sequences are MNHEY and SMNVEV (reference sequence). Deletions cut 2 bases from V and 0 bases from J, with 11 bases between. The chain's CDR3 is CASSLKRPYSNQPQHF. The DNA of the CDR3 is TGTGCCAGCAGTTTAAAGCGCCCTTATAGCAATCAGCCCCAGCATTTT.

At least ten counts were recorded for this clonotype. V usage is TRBV12-3 or TRBV12-4 and J usage is TRBJ1-6; 8 nucleotides align to TRBD1. The CDR3 runs to 14 residues. Trimming removed 4 bases from V and 9 bases from J; junction bases left unmatched: 5. The CDR3 loop is CASSSRTGTSPLHF. CDR3 in DNA: TGTGCCAGCAGTTCTAGGACAGGGACTTCACCCCTCCACTTT.

Ten or more counts support this clonotype. The chain carries TRBV6-2 or TRBV6-3 and TRBJ2-7; TRBD2 matches at 11 bases. The germline gives CDR1 MNHEY, CDR2 SVGEGT. The CDR3 totals 16 residues. V trimming: 2 bases; J trimming: 1 base; junction bases outside the gene matches: 4. CDR3 DNA sequence: TGTGCCAGCAGTTACGAGGGACTAGCGGAATCCTACGAGCAGTACTTC. This codes for CASSYEGLAESYEQYF.

This clonotype was counted at least ten times. The V call is TRBV29-1, the J call TRBJ1-1; D unclear. V shed 6 bases and J shed 2 bases, with 13 bases lying between them. The germline gives CDR1 SQVTM, CDR2 ANQGSEA. This CDR3 spans 13 amino acids. The CDR3 region has the DNA TGCAGCGTCATCCCCTACAAAAACACTGAAGCTTTCTTT. Amino acid sequence: CSVIPYKNTEAFF.

This clonotype was seen many times. The chain recombines TRBV19 with TRBJ2-5, with TRBD2 matching 9 bases. Germline CDR1 and CDR2: LNHDA and SQIVND (reference sequence). The J segment lost 4 bases and the V segment lost 5 bases, leaving 11 bases of the junction unmatched. The CDR3 runs 16 residues. The CDR3 region has the DNA TGTGCCAGTAGTGGGCTCTTAGCGGGAGAGCGAGAGACCCAGTACTTC. It encodes CASSGLLAGERETQYF.

V is TRBV6-2 or TRBV6-3 and J is TRBJ1-6, with a weak D call TRBD1 (5 bases). V was cut by 5 bases and J by 16 bases, with 12 bases left in between. The V gene's germline CDR1 is MNHEY and CDR2 SVGEGT. The CDR3 is 11 residues long. The CDR3 DNA sequence: TGTGCCAGCAGTCTTCAGGGAGGTCTCCACTTT. Amino acids: CASSLQGGLHF.

This clonotype was seen ten or more times. The V and J genes are TRBV7-9 and TRBJ2-2, with D perhaps matching TRBD2 (5 bases). Germline V gene data show CDR1 as SEHNR and CDR2 as FQNEAQ (reference sequence). The CDR3 runs to 15 residues. Trimming left V 8 bases short and J 6 bases short, with 19 bases between. In nucleotides, the CDR3 is TGTGCCAGCGGCCTGGCAGGAGGAATCTCCGGGGAGCTGTTTTTT. It translates to CASGLAGGISGELFF.